The clone carrying this T cell receptor beta chain has only a few counts. Its antigen remains unknown. Using its own MiXCR run on the RT-PCR reads, TCRdb lists one record per CDR3 protein. Of 700,000 to 800,000 distinct CDR3 sequences listed, around a sixth are singletons. The data belong to a study of response to subunit inactivated influenza vaccine. The CDR3 contains 12 residues. Trimming shortened V by 2 bases and J by 4 bases, and 5 bases separated the two germline ends. From germline, CDR1 is WSHSY and CDR2 SAAADI. Broader study findings: Few additional T cells are recruited per seasonal influenza vaccination, authors suggested.

Material: PBMCs from blood, obtained about 5 days after vaccination. The genes are TRBV10-2 and TRBJ1-1; D is uncertain. The source of this sequence is a man between 45 and 60 years old who received an inactivated influenza vaccine. The CDR3, as DNA: TGCGCCAGCAGTGAGATCGGCACTGAAGCTTTCTTT. It specifies CASSEIGTEAFF.